The clone carrying this T cell receptor (beta chain) was observed a single time. These data belong to a study of blood T cell repertoires in COVID-19. At the level of the study: COVID-19 samples from acute and convalescent phases originated in the United States, Italy and Spain. Sample material is recorded as cDNA or gDNA derived from T cells, B-cell-depleted T cells, or PBMCs.

Original handling: Researchers report that nucleated cell counts were estimated from reference gene primer amplification. TCRdb's table, derived via immunoSEQ multiplex PCR, lists solely in-frame clones and lacks some. From that table come the V and J calls and clone size; the DNA was used to work out D and trimming. The profile covers a few hundred thousand clones, with about 79% appearing a single time and over 2% taken by the ten largest. This CDR3 is built from 15 residues. The V and J ends lost 0 bases and 1 base respectively, with 11 bases between them. Looked up from germline, CDR1 is SGHNT and CDR2 is YYREEE (reference sequence).

The sequence was collected from a man aged 35 to 55 who had recovered from COVID-19. Sequenced input: peripheral blood. V gene TRBV5-4 combines with J gene TRBJ2-7; no clear D. The CDR3 DNA reads TGTGCCAGCAGCTTGGCCGCGACACCTTCCTACGAGCAGTACTTC. Protein sequence: CASSLAATPSYEQYF.